This TCR beta chain was recorded in a study of OX40 agonist ivuxolimab in advanced cancers. The table came from immunoSEQ multiplex PCR; TCRdb's copy has only in-frame clones and leaves some out. Counted here are 20,000 to 25,000 clones, just under 90% occurring once; the ten biggest clones make up approximately 23%. The receptor was derived from an adult with an advanced solid tumor such as melanoma, head and neck, liver or kidney cancer. The material sequenced was CD4+ or CD8+ T cells sorted from blood, taken in a trial of the OX40 agonist ivuxolimab.

The CDR3 spells CASSLADRGTEAFF. The CDR3 nucleotides are TGCGCCAGCAGCTTGGCCGATCGGGGAACTGAAGCTTTCTTT. The chain combines TRBV5-1 with TRBJ1-1, with no clear D. Trimming took 0 bases from V and 5 from J, leaving 11 bases between them. This CDR3 contains 14 residues. Per germline, CDR1 SGHRS and CDR2 YFSETQ.